A single sample is the source of the 5 T cell receptor beta chains below, sequenced in a study of cytomegalovirus exposure and HLA in healthy donors. Sequenced by immunoSEQ multiplex PCR; TCRdb stores in-frame clones only, minus some. The sample carries about 130,000 clones, roughly nine tenths recorded once. Specimen: PBMCs. Receptor source: a woman between 18 and 29 years old in good health and CMV-seronegative.

This clone came up once. This chain links TRBV5-4 with TRBJ2-1; 11 bases align to TRBD2. Germline assignment: CDR1 SGHNT and CDR2 YYREEE (reference sequence). V shed 2 bases and J 4 bases; nucleotides not matched to a gene: 2. This CDR3 region has 15 residues. CDR3 protein: CASSLLAGAYNEQFF. The CDR3 coding sequence is TGTGCCAGCAGCTTACTAGCGGGGGCTTACAATGAGCAGTTCTTC.

This chain uses TRBV5-4 with TRBJ2-7; D might be TRBD1 (5 bases). This CDR3 contains 15 residues. Per germline, CDR1 SGHNT and CDR2 YYREEE (reference sequence). Trimming cost V 0 bases and J 0 bases, with 10 bases left between them. DNA of the CDR3: TGTGCCAGCAGCTTGGCCGAGACAGCCTCCTACGAGCAGTACTTC. Amino acid sequence: CASSLAETASYEQYF.

This rearrangement joins TRBV18 to TRBJ2-3; D gene ambiguous. This CDR3 contains 13 residues. Deletions cut 8 bases from V and 0 bases from J, with 9 bases between. Germline V CDR1 and CDR2: KGHSH, LQKENI. The CDR3 DNA reads as TGTGCCAGCAGAGGTGCTAGCACAGATACGCAGTATTTT. It yields the protein CASRGASTDTQYF. Full variable domain (outside the CDR3, taken from reference TRBV18 and TRBJ2-3): NAGVMQNPRHLVRRRGQEARLRCSPMKGHSHVYWYRQLPEEGLKFMVYLQKENIIDESGMPKERFSAEFPKEGPSILRIQQVVRGDSAAYFCASRGASTDTQYFGPGTRLTVL.

The chain joins TRBV6-5 to TRBJ2-3, with 9 bases that match TRBD2. The CDR3 is 15 residues long. Germline V CDR1 and CDR2: MNHEY, SVGAGI. Trimming cost V 6 bases and J 5 bases; bases outside gene matches: 9. The CDR3 region has the DNA TGTGCCAGCAGGGTAGCGGGGGATCGAGGAGATACGCAGTATTTT. Protein: CASRVAGDRGDTQYF.

The gene calls are TRBV5-1 and TRBJ2-5; perhaps TRBD1 as D (5 bases). This CDR3 is 13 amino acids long. Germline CDR1 SGHRS, CDR2 YFSETQ. V lost 1 base and J 5 bases, leaving 9 bases between the germline ends. This CDR3 is CASSLTGKETQYF. The CDR3 nucleotides are TGCGCCAGCAGCTTGACAGGCAAGGAGACCCAGTACTTC.